Presented here are 2 T cell receptor beta chains from one specimen sequenced in a study of early T cells in non-severe SARS-CoV-2 infection (dated by TCRdb to the early 2020s). Libraries were made using 5' RACE. Sequencing took place on a NextSeq 500. The public sequencing data were trimmed at Q25 with fastp and processed into clonotypes with MiXCR by TCRdb, which kept only in-frame beta chains. Rows matching on CDR3 protein sequence are summarized as one entry with the most common DNA and genes. The sample table shows roughly 50,000 distinct CDR3 sequences, and roughly 8% are seen once. Around 4.5% of the sample goes to the ten largest clones. The sequenced sample consisted of whole blood. The receptors were sampled from an adult who was a healthcare worker with PCR-confirmed SARS-CoV-2 infection or an uninfected control (not recorded which).

This clonotype has more than one count but fewer than ten. V gene TRBV7-8 combines with J gene TRBJ2-5; the D is unclear. Trimming removed 3 bases from V and 5 bases from J, with 13 bases in between. The CDR3 is 14 residues long. Germline V gene data show CDR1 as SGHVS and CDR2 as FQNEAQ. The CDR3 loop is CASSFRVKGETQYF. The CDR3 DNA is TGTGCCAGCAGCTTCAGAGTTAAGGGTGAGACCCAGTACTTC.

This chain connects TRBV13 to TRBJ2-1, with D perhaps matching TRBD2 (6 bases). Trimming pared 5 bases from V and 4 bases from J, leaving 18 bases between. The CDR3 is made up of 16 amino acids. The germline gives CDR1 PRHDT, CDR2 FYEKMQ (reference sequence). The CDR3 is CASSPSPSADYNEQFF. For the CDR3, the DNA is TGTGCCAGCAGCCCTAGCCCTAGCGCGGATTACAATGAGCAGTTCTTC.